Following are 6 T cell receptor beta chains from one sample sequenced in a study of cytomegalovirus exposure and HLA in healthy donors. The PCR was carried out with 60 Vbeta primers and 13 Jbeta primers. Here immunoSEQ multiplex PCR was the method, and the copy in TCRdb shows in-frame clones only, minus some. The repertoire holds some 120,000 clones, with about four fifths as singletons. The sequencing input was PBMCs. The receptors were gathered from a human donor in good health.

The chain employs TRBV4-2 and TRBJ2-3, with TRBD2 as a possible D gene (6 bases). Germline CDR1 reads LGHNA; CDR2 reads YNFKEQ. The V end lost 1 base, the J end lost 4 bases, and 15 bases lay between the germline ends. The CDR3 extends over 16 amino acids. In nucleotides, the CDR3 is TGTGCCAGCAGCCAAGGACCTCAGGGAGGCCCAGATACGCAGTATTTT. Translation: CASSQGPQGGPDTQYF.

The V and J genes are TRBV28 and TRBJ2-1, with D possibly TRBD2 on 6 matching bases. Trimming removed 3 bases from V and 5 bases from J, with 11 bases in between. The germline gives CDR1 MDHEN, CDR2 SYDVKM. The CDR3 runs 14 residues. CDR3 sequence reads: CASSFGGKNNEQFF. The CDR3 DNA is TGTGCCAGCAGTTTCGGAGGGAAGAACAATGAGCAGTTCTTC. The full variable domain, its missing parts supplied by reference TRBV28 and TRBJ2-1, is DVKVTQSSRYLVKRTGEKVFLECVQDMDHENMFWYRQDPGLGLRLIYFSYDVKMKEKGDIPEGYSVSREKKERFSLILESASTNQTSMYLCASSFGGKNNEQFFGPGTRLTVL.

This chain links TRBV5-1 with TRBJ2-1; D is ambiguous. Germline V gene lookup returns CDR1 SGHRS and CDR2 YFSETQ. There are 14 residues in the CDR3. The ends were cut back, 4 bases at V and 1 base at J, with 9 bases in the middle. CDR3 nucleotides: TGCGCCAGCAGCGTGTCTCCGTCCTACAATGAGCAGTTCTTC. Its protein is CASSVSPSYNEQFF.

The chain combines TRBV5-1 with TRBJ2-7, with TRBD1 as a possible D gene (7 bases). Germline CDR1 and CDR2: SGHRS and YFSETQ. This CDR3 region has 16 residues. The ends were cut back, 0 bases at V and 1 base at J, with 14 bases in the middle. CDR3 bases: TGCGCCAGCAGCTTGGTAACGGGGGACAGTTCCTACGAGCAGTACTTC. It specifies CASSLVTGDSSYEQYF.

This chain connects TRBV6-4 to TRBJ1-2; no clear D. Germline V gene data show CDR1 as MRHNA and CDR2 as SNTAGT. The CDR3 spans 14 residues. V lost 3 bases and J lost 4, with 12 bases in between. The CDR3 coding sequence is TGTGCCAGCAGTGAAGGGAGTACGGGCTATGGCTACACCTTC. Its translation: CASSEGSTGYGYTF.

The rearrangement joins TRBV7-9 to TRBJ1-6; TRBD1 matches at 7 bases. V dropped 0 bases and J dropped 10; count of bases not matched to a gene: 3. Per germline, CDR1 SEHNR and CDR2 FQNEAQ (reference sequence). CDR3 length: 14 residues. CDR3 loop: CASSLAQGDSPLHF. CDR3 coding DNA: TGTGCCAGCAGCTTAGCCCAGGGGGACTCACCCCTCCACTTT.